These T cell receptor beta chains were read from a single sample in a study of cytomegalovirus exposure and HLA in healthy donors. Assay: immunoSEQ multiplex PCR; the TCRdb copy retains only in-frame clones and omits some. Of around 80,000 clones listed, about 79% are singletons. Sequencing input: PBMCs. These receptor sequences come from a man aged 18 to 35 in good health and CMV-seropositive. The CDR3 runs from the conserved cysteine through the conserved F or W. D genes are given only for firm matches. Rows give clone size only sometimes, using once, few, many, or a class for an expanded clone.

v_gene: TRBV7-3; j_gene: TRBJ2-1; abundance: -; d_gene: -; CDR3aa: CASSTGLVSNEQFF; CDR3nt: TGTGCCAGCAGCACGGGACTTGTTTCCAATGAGCAGTTCTTC
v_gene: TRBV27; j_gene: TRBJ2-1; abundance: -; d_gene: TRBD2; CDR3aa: CASSPGTSGSNEQFF; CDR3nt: TGTGCCAGCTCCCCAGGAACTAGCGGGAGCAATGAGCAGTTCTTC
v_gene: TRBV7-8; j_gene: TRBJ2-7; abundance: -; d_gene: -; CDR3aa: CASSLGPSDEQYF; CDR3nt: TGTGCCAGCAGCTTGGGGCCTTCCGACGAGCAGTACTTC
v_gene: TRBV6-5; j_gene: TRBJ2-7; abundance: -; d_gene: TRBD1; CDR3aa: CASRPAGTGSYEQYF; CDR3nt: TGTGCCAGCAGGCCAGCCGGGACAGGGTCATACGAGCAGTACTTC
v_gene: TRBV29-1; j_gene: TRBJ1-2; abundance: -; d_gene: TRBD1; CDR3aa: CSVSDRGDNGYTF; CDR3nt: TGCAGCGTCTCCGACAGGGGAGATAATGGCTACACCTTC
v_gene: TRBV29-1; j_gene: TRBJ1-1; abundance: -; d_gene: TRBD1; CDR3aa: CSVEGGDRGTEAFF; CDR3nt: TGCAGCGTTGAAGGGGGTGACAGGGGCACTGAAGCTTTCTTT
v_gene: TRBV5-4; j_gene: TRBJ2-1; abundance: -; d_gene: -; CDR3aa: CASSEDANEQFF; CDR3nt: TGTGCCAGCAGCGAGGATGCCAATGAGCAGTTCTTC
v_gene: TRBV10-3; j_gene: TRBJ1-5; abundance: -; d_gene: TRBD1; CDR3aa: CAIRPQGAGQPQHF; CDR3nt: TGTGCCATCAGGCCCCAGGGGGCAGGGCAGCCCCAGCATTTT
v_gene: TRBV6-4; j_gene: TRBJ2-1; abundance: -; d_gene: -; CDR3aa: CASSVHRSYNEQFF; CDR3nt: TGTGCCAGCAGTGTCCACAGATCCTACAATGAGCAGTTCTTC
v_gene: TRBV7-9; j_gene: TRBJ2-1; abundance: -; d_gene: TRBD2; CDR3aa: CASSLALAGSYNEQFF; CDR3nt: TGTGCCAGCAGCTTAGCGCTAGCGGGTTCCTACAATGAGCAGTTCTTC
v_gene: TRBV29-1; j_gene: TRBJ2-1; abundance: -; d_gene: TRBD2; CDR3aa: CSVSGSVRFGSYNEQFF; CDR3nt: TGCAGCGTTAGCGGGAGCGTTAGGTTCGGCTCCTACAATGAGCAGTTCTTC
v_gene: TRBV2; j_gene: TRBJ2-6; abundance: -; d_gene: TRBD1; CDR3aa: CASSEQGAVGANVLTF; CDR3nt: TGTGCCAGCAGTGAACAGGGGGCTGTTGGGGCCAACGTCCTGACTTTC
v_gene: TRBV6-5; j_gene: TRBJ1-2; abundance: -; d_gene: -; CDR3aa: CASSLTQGYGYTF; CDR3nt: TGTGCCAGCAGTCTAACGCAGGGTTATGGCTACACCTTC
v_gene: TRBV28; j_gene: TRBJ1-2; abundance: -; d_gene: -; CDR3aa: CASKAGNYGYTF; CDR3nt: TGTGCGAGCAAAGCCGGGAACTATGGCTACACCTTC
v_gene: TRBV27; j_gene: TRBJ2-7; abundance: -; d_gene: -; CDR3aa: CASSLRGPYEQYF; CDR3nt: TGTGCCAGCAGTTTAAGGGGCCCCTACGAGCAGTACTTC
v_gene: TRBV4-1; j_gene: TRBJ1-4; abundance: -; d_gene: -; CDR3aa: CASSPPRLWTNEKLFF; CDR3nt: TGCGCCAGCAGCCCCCCCCGTCTATGGACTAATGAAAAACTGTTTTTT
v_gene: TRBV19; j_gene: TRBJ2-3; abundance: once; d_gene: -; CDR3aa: CASSIGGDTQYF; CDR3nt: TGTGCCAGTAGTATTGGAGGGGATACGCAGTATTTT
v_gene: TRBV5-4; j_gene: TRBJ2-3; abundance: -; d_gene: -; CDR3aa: CASSQVGTSPRTQYF; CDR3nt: TGTGCCAGCAGCCAGGTAGGGACTTCTCCCCGGACGCAGTATTTT
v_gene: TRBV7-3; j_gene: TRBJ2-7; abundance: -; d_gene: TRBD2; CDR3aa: CASSRTSGSSEQYF; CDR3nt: TGTGCCAGCAGCCGGACTAGCGGGAGTAGCGAGCAGTACTTC
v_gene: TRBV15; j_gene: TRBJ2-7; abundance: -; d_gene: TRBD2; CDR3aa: CATSATSGSRYEQYF; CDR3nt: TGTGCCACCAGCGCTACTAGCGGGAGTAGATACGAGCAGTACTTC
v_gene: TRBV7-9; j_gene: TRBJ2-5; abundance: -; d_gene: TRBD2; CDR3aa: CASSLRLAGGLQETQYF; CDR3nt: TGTGCCAGCAGCCTCCGACTAGCGGGCGGACTCCAAGAGACCCAGTACTTC
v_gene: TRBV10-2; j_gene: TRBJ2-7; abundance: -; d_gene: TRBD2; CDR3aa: CASSRRGSTYEQYF; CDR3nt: TGCGCCAGCTCCCGGCGGGGGTCTACCTACGAGCAGTACTTC
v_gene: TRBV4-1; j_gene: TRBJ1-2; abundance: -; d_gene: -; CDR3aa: CASSPTRGGSYGYTF; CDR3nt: TGCGCCAGCAGCCCAACCAGGGGCGGAAGCTATGGCTACACCTTC
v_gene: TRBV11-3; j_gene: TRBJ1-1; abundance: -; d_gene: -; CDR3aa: CASRHSGSTEAFF; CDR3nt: TGTGCCAGCAGGCACTCGGGATCCACTGAAGCTTTCTTT
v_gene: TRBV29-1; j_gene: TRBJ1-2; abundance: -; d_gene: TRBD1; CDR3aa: CSVEDSPGDRGNYGYTF; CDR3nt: TGCAGCGTTGAAGATTCACCAGGGGACAGAGGCAACTATGGCTACACCTTC
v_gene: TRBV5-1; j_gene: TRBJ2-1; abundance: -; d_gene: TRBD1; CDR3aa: CASSEGDSYNEQFF; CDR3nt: TGCGCCAGCAGCGAAGGGGACAGCTACAATGAGCAGTTCTTC
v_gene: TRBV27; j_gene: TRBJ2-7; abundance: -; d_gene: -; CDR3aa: CASSRASVSYEQYF; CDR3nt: TGTGCCAGCAGTCGAGCTAGCGTTTCCTACGAGCAGTACTTC
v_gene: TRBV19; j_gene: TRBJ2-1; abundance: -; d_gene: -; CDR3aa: CASSIVLAWNEQFF; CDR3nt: TGTGCCAGTAGTATCGTGCTAGCATGGAATGAGCAGTTCTTC
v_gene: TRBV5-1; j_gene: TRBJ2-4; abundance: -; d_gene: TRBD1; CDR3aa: CASSWGTENIQYF; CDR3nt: TGCGCCAGCAGCTGGGGGACAGAAAACATTCAGTACTTC